The next 23 T cell receptor beta chains were all read from a single sample in a study of radiation and T cells in renal cell carcinoma. TCRdb keeps only in-frame clones here, not all; method: immunoSEQ multiplex PCR. The top ten clones hold under 30% of a sample with about 140,000 clones, 75% to 90% of them seen once. Described time point: baseline pretreatment blood. Treatment in this sample: 15 Gy SBRT to primary tumor, nephrectomy 4 weeks later. Sequenced material: blood, taken from a patient whose treatment included radiotherapy and nephrectomy. All receptors derive from a woman aged 45-65 years with renal cell carcinoma.

V usage is TRBV30 and J usage is TRBJ1-1; D is ambiguous. The CDR3 is 11 amino acids. Trimming left V 1 base short and J 5 bases short, with 5 bases between. Looked up from germline, CDR1 is GTSNPN and CDR2 is SVGIG (reference sequence). The CDR3 sequence: CAWSGLTEAFF. The CDR3, as DNA: TGTGCCTGGAGTGGACTGACTGAAGCTTTCTTT.

The chain joins TRBV10-3 to TRBJ1-2; D remains ambiguous. The V end lost 3 bases, the J end lost 8 bases, and 13 bases lay between the germline ends. Looked up from germline, CDR1 is ENHRY and CDR2 is SYGVKD. This CDR3 contains 13 residues. CDR3 DNA sequence: TGTGCCATCAGTGACGAAGGTTCGTTCGGCTACACCTTC. This codes for CAISDEGSFGYTF.

The chain combines TRBV4-1 with TRBJ1-1, with D perhaps matching TRBD1 (5 bases). With 2 bases removed from V and 1 base from J, the gap between germline ends came to 11 bases. Germline V gives CDR1 MGHRA, CDR2 YSYEKL. The CDR3 covers 15 residues. CDR3 nucleotide sequence: TGCGCCAGCAGCCAAATGACAGAGACGAACACTGAAGCTTTCTTT. It translates to CASSQMTETNTEAFF.

This chain connects TRBV5-1 to TRBJ1-3, with D unclear. V was cut by 2 bases and J by 0 bases, with 15 bases left in between. The CDR3 has 17 amino acids. Germline V CDR1 and CDR2: SGHRS, YFSETQ. CDR3 in amino acids: CASSFDGGPDSGNTIYF. CDR3 nucleotides: TGCGCCAGCAGCTTTGACGGCGGGCCAGACTCTGGAAACACCATATATTTT.

The chain is built from TRBV10-3 and TRBJ2-7; 7 nucleotides agree with TRBD1. With 6 bases clipped from V and 5 bases from J, the junction kept 13 bases outside the gene matches. Germline assignment: CDR1 ENHRY and CDR2 SYGVKD. The CDR3 has 15 amino acids. DNA of the CDR3: TGTGCCATCAGCGATCGACAGGGAAGGAACCACGAGCAGTACTTC. It specifies CAISDRQGRNHEQYF.

CDR3 nucleotides: TGTGCCAGCAGCCGGGGACAGTCCGGGGAGCTGTTTTTT. It yields the protein CASSRGQSGELFF. This chain uses TRBV7-3 with TRBJ2-2, with 7 bases matching TRBD1. The junction had 3 bases not matched to a gene; V was cut back by 5 bases and J by 6 bases. Germline CDR1 reads SGHTA; CDR2 reads FQGTGA. This CDR3 comprises 13 residues.

The chain combines TRBV18 with TRBJ1-1; weak D call: TRBD1 (5 bases). Germline loops: CDR1 KGHSH, CDR2 LQKENI. Trimming stripped 3 bases from V and 1 base from J, with 9 bases between. This CDR3 has 14 amino acids. DNA for the CDR3: TGTGCCAGCTCACCTTCGGGACGGAACACTGAAGCTTTCTTT. Translated, it gives CASSPSGRNTEAFF.

The chain employs TRBV25-1 and TRBJ1-2; D uncertain. The CDR3 has 13 amino acids. The ends were cut back, 8 bases at V and 2 bases at J, with 12 bases in the middle. Germline V gene data show CDR1 as MGHDK and CDR2 as SYGVNS. The CDR3 nucleotides read TGTGCCAGCGGCCCGACGGCAAACTATGGCTACACCTTC. Translated: CASGPTANYGYTF.

V usage is TRBV27 and J usage is TRBJ2-5; TRBD1 aligns across 9 bases. CDR1 and CDR2 from the germline V gene are MNHEY and SMNVEV (reference sequence). There are 17 residues in the CDR3. With V trimmed by 3 bases and J by 4 bases, 12 bases remained unmatched. CDR3 DNA: TGTGCCAGCAGTTTGATTCCGGGACAGGGATTCGCAGAGACCCAGTACTTC. Protein product: CASSLIPGQGFAETQYF.

The table lists this clone with a count of one. The chain has TRBV5-4 and TRBJ2-3; 11 positions match TRBD2. The CDR3 is 15 amino acids. Trimming cost V 3 bases and J 2 bases; bases outside gene matches: 2. Germline lookup yields CDR1 SGHNT and CDR2 YYREEE (reference sequence). The CDR3 sequence: CASSSTSGNTDTQYF. The CDR3 bases are TGTGCCAGCAGCTCGACTAGCGGGAACACAGATACGCAGTATTTT.

The rearrangement joins TRBV5-4 to TRBJ2-2; 7 bases fit TRBD2. There are 15 residues in the CDR3. Germline V lookup: CDR1 SGHNT, CDR2 YYREEE (reference sequence). Trimming took 4 bases from V and 4 from J; bases not matched to a gene: 7. In DNA form, the CDR3 reads TGTGCCAGCAGCGGGGAGGCTAGCGGCACCGGGGAGCTGTTTTTT. This translates into CASSGEASGTGELFF. Based on the CDR3 plus reference TRBV5-4 and TRBJ2-2, the full variable domain is ETGVTQSPTHLIKTRGQQVTLRCSSQSGHNTVSWYQQALGQGPQFIFQYYREEENGRGNFPPRFSGLQFPNYSSELNVNALELDDSALYLCASSGEASGTGELFFGEGSRLTVL.

The CDR3 loop is CASSINPRETQYF. The DNA of the CDR3 is TGTGCCAGTAGTATCAATCCCAGGGAGACCCAGTACTTC. The chain employs TRBV19 and TRBJ2-5; D is unclear. Germline-derived CDR1 and CDR2 are LNHDA and SQIVND (reference sequence). The CDR3 has 13 residues. The ends were cut back, 3 bases at V and 5 bases at J, with 10 bases in the middle.

The V call is TRBV6-1, the J call TRBJ1-1; D possibly corresponds to TRBD1 (5 bases). Trimming took off 3 bases at V and 1 base at J, with 12 bases between the two ends. CDR3 size: 15 residues. Germline assignment: CDR1 MNHNS and CDR2 SASEGT. This CDR3 is CASSDLTVRNTEAFF. CDR3 DNA sequence: TGTGCCAGCAGTGACTTGACAGTGAGGAACACTGAAGCTTTCTTT.

The rearrangement joins TRBV9 to TRBJ2-6; 7 nucleotides align to TRBD2. The CDR3 totals 15 residues. Germline V CDR1 and CDR2: SGDLS, YYNGEE. The J segment lost 4 bases and the V segment lost 8 bases, leaving 9 bases of the junction unmatched. CDR3 residues: CASASGLVGANVLTF. CDR3 bases: TGTGCCAGTGCTAGCGGCCTGGTGGGGGCCAACGTCCTGACTTTC.

The chain recombines TRBV5-1 with TRBJ2-5; 7 bases agree with TRBD1. Germline V gene lookup returns CDR1 SGHRS and CDR2 YFSETQ. With V trimmed by 6 bases and J by 5 bases, 13 bases remained unmatched. The CDR3 length is 15 residues. This CDR3 reads CASTMGQRIGETQYF. In DNA form, the CDR3 reads TGCGCCAGCACAATGGGACAGCGAATAGGGGAGACCCAGTACTTC.

V gene TRBV19 combines with J gene TRBJ2-5; D unclear. The length of the CDR3 is 11 residues. V lost 3 bases to trimming and J lost 5 bases, with 4 bases between them. CDR1 is LNHDA and CDR2 is SQIVND in the germline V gene (reference sequence). The CDR3 DNA sequence: TGTGCCAGTAGTATGGGTGAGACCCAGTACTTC. Its translation is CASSMGETQYF.

The DNA of the CDR3 is TGTGCCAGCAGTTACTCGTCGGAAGGAGATACGCAGTATTTT. Its protein is CASSYSSEGDTQYF. The chain recombines TRBV6-5 with TRBJ2-3; D is undetermined. Trimming shortened V by 0 bases and J by 5 bases, and 9 bases separated the two germline ends. Germline CDR1 is MNHEY and CDR2 is SVGAGI. This CDR3 has 14 amino acids.

The chain joins TRBV4-2 to TRBJ1-1, with D tentatively TRBD1 (6 bases). Trimming cost V 1 base and J 3 bases, with 12 bases left between them. The CDR3 runs 15 residues. Germline values: CDR1 LGHNA, CDR2 YNFKEQ. CDR3 loop: CASSQAGTPYTEAFF. The DNA for the CDR3 is TGTGCCAGCAGCCAAGCCGGGACACCTTACACTGAAGCTTTCTTT.

This clone occurred a few times. The genes are TRBV28 and TRBJ1-2; D is unresolved. Germline V CDR1 and CDR2: MDHEN, SYDVKM. The CDR3 has 13 residues. V gave up 5 bases and J gave up 8 bases, with 15 bases separating them. In DNA, the CDR3 is TGTGCCAGCAGTAGTCCCACCCCCCGGGGCTACACCTTC. Translation gives CASSSPTPRGYTF.

This chain connects TRBV5-1 to TRBJ2-3; D tentatively fits TRBD1 or TRBD2 (5 bases each). This CDR3 region has 15 residues. From germline, CDR1 is SGHRS and CDR2 YFSETQ. The V end lost 3 bases, the J end lost 6 bases, and 17 bases lay between the germline ends. The CDR3 DNA reads as TGCGCCAGCAGCTCCGGCACATTTGAGGGGGATACGCAGTATTTT. It is translated as CASSSGTFEGDTQYF.

The gene calls are TRBV29-1 and TRBJ2-7; TRBD1 agrees at 7 bases. CDR3 length equals 14 residues. The V and J ends lost 4 bases and 6 bases, in that order; junction bases with no gene match: 12. Germline values: CDR1 SQVTM, CDR2 ANQGSEA. The CDR3, as DNA: TGCAGCGTTGGGACCGGGGACAGCCGCTCCGAGCAGTACTTC. Amino acid sequence: CSVGTGDSRSEQYF.

The chain combines TRBV4-1 with TRBJ1-2; D uncertain. The CDR3 covers 15 residues. V was pared by 2 bases and J by 1 base, with 11 bases between. The germline gives CDR1 MGHRA, CDR2 YSYEKL. DNA for the CDR3: TGCGCCAGCAGCCAACCCGGGAGAAATAACTATGGCTACACCTTC. Translated: CASSQPGRNNYGYTF.

V usage is TRBV4-1 and J usage is TRBJ2-3; 7 bases are shared with TRBD2. Germline V CDR1 and CDR2: MGHRA, YSYEKL. CDR3 size: 16 residues. V gave up 6 bases and J gave up 3 bases; unmatched junction bases: 12. The chain's CDR3 is CASRPLGREKTDTQYF. The CDR3 region has the DNA TGCGCCAGCAGACCCCTTGGGCGGGAGAAAACAGATACGCAGTATTTT.